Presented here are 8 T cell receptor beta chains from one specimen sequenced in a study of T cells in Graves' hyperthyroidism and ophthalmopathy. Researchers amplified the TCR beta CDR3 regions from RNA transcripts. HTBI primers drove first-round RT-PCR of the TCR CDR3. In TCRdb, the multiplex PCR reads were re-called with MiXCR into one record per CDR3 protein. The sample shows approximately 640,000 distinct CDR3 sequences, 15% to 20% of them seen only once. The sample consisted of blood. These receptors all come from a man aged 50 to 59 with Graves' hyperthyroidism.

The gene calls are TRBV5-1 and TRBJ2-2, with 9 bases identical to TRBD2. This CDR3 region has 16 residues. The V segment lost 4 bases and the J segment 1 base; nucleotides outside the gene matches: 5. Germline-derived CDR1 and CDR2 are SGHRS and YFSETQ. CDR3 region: CASSRGLAQNTGELFF. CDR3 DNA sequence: TGCGCCAGCAGCCGGGGACTAGCCCAGAACACCGGGGAGCTGTTTTTT.

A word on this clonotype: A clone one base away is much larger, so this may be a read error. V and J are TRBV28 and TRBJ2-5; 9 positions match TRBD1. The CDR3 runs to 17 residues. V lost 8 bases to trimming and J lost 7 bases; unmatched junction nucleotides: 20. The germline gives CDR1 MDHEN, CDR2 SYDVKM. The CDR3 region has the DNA TGTGCCAGCGGCTCCCGGGCCACAGGGGGCGGGAAGGGGACCCAGTACTTC. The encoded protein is CASGSRATGGGKGTQYF.

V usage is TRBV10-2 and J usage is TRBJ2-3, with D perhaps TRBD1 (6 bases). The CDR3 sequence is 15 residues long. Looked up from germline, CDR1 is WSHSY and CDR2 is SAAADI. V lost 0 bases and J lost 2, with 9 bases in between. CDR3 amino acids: CASSESGTHTDTQYF. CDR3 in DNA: TGCGCCAGCAGTGAGTCCGGGACACACACAGATACGCAGTATTTT.

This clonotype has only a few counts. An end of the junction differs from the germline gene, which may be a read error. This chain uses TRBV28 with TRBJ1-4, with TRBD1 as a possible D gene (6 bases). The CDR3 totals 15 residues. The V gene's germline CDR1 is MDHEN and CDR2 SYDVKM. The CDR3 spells CTSSLLDSLNEKLFF. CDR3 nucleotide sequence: TGTACCAGCAGTTTACTGGACAGCCTTAATGAAAAACTGTTTTTT.

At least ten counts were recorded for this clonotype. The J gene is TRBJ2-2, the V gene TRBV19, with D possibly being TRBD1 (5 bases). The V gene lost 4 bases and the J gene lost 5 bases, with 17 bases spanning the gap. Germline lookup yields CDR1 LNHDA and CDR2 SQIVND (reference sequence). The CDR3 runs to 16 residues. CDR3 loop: CASSTLSREETGELFF. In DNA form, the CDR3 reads TGTGCCAGTAGTACGTTGTCCAGGGAAGAGACCGGGGAGCTGTTTTTT.

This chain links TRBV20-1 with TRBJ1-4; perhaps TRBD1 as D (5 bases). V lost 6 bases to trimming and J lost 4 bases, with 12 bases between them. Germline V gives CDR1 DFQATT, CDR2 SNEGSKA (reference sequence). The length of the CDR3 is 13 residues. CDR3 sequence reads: CSARGLLNEKLFF. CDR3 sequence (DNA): TGCAGTGCGCGGGGACTCCTTAATGAAAAACTGTTTTTT.

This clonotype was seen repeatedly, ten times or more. The DNA of the CDR3 is TGTGCCATCAGTGCTCGCGGGGGGGTAGCCAAAAACATTCAGTACTTC. Protein product: CAISARGGVAKNIQYF. The V call is TRBV10-3, the J call TRBJ2-4; the match to TRBD2 covers 9 bases. Trimming removed 4 bases from V and 0 bases from J; junction bases left unmatched: 4. The V gene's germline CDR1 is ENHRY and CDR2 SYGVKD. The CDR3 consists of 16 residues.

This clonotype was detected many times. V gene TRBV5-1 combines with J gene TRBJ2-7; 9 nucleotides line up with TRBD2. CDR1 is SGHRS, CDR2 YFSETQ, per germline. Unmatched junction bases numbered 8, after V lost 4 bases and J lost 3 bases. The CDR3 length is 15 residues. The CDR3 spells CASSEDLAGSYEQYF. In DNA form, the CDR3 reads TGCGCCAGCAGCGAAGACCTAGCGGGAAGCTACGAGCAGTACTTC.